The 23 T cell receptor beta chains reported below all come from one sample, sequenced in a study of vaccination effects on CD4 cells after COVID-19 (dated by TCRdb to between 2021 and 2023). The library was generated by the immunoSEQ multiplex PCR assay. TCRdb mirrors the immuneACCESS table, restricted to in-frame sequences. Some clones are absent from its copies; in checked studies, under half trace to an unresolved V gene, and the reason for the others is unknown. The sample yields 20,000 to 30,000 clones; approximately 80% were counted once. The top ten clonotypes cover roughly a fifth of the sample. The ViraFEST assay stimulated PBMC with viral peptide pools and then used TCR sequencing to identify antigen-specific CD4+ T cell clonotypes by expansion. After less than 13 days of culture, CD4+ T cells were isolated with the EasySep CD4+ T cell isolation kit. Convalescent patients had PCR-confirmed SARS-CoV-2 infection between March and December 2020, before Alpha, Beta and Delta variants emerged in the United States.

These TCRs' antigens remain unknown. Sample: CD4+ T cells from PBMCs cultured with HCoV-NL63 spike peptides, taken before COVID-19 vaccination. The label giving this sample's cell subset or site can be read as: HCoV-NL63 spike overlapping peptide pool stimulation. Every receptor here comes from a human donor who had a prior SARS-CoV-2 infection.

The chain couples TRBV3-1 (or the pseudogene TRBV3-2) to TRBJ2-1; D may match TRBD1 or TRBD2 (5 bases each). The V end lost 1 base, the J end lost 5 bases, and 15 bases lay between the germline ends. Germline lookup yields CDR1 LGHDT and CDR2 YNNKEL (reference sequence). The CDR3 is 16 residues long. The CDR3 region has the DNA TGTGCCAGCAGCCAAGTCCCGGGACCCTACAACAATGAGCAGTTCTTC. Translated, it gives CASSQVPGPYNNEQFF.

The J gene is TRBJ2-1, the V gene TRBV5-6; 12 nucleotides align to TRBD2. The germline gives CDR1 SGHDT, CDR2 YYEEEE. V lost 7 bases, J lost 3 bases, and 2 bases stayed unmatched. The CDR3 runs 14 residues. CDR3 loop: CASETSGSYNEQFF. The CDR3 nucleotides read TGTGCCAGCGAGACTAGCGGGAGCTACAATGAGCAGTTCTTC.

V gene TRBV7-2 combines with J gene TRBJ2-2; TRBD2 is a possible D gene (6 bases). The CDR3 has 16 amino acids. V gave up 5 bases and J gave up 0 bases, with 13 bases separating them. Germline-derived CDR1 and CDR2 are SGHTA and FQGNSA. In nucleotides, the CDR3 is TGTGCCAGCAGCCCAAATGGGGGGACGAACACCGGGGAGCTGTTTTTT. Encoded protein: CASSPNGGTNTGELFF.

The rearrangement links TRBV19 to TRBJ1-5; tentatively, D is TRBD1 (5 bases). The CDR3 covers 14 residues. V was cut by 5 bases and J by 9 bases, with 17 bases left in between. Germline-derived CDR1 and CDR2 are LNHDA and SQIVND (reference sequence). The CDR3 sequence: CASSLRDSLRPQHF. CDR3 DNA: TGTGCCAGTAGTTTACGGGACTCCCTCCGGCCCCAGCATTTT. The variable domain in full, completed from reference TRBV19 and TRBJ1-5, reads DGGITQSPKYLFRKEGQNVTLSCEQNLNHDAMYWYRQDPGQGLRLIYYSQIVNDFQKGDIAEGYSVSREKKESFPLTVTSAQKNPTAFYLCASSLRDSLRPQHFGDGTRLSIL.

The chain is built from TRBV2 and TRBJ1-1; D is possibly TRBD1 (5 bases). The CDR3 runs 14 residues. Germline CDR1 is SNHLY and CDR2 is FYNNEI. The V end was cut by 5 bases, the J end by 7 bases, with 17 bases between. The CDR3, as DNA: TGTGCCAGCAGTCCAGAAGGGACCGGCAGTGAAGCTTTCTTT. This codes for CASSPEGTGSEAFF.

This rearrangement joins TRBV5-1 to TRBJ1-2, with TRBD1 matching 8 bases. The CDR3 covers 18 residues. Looked up from germline, CDR1 is SGHRS and CDR2 is YFSETQ. The V segment lost 0 bases and the J segment 5 bases; nucleotides outside the gene matches: 15. The CDR3 coding sequence is TGCGCCAGCAGCTTGGGTAACAGGGGGACGTTTGGAGGGTATGGCTACACCTTC. Its protein product is CASSLGNRGTFGGYGYTF. The full variable domain, rest sourced from reference TRBV5-1 and TRBJ1-2, is KAGVTQTPRYLIKTRGQQVTLSCSPISGHRSVSWYQQTPGQGLQFLFEYFSETQRNKGNFPGRFSGRQFSNSRSEMNVSTLELGDSALYLCASSLGNRGTFGGYGYTFGSGTRLTVV.

The chain combines TRBV19 with TRBJ1-2; D is undetermined. From germline, CDR1 is LNHDA and CDR2 SQIVND (reference sequence). Trimming took 3 bases from V and 5 from J, leaving 16 bases between them. The CDR3 has 15 amino acids. This chain's CDR3 is CASSMHPRTEYGYTF. The CDR3 nucleotides are TGTGCCAGTAGTATGCACCCCAGGACGGAGTATGGCTACACCTTC. Based on the CDR3 plus reference TRBV19 and TRBJ1-2, the full variable domain is DGGITQSPKYLFRKEGQNVTLSCEQNLNHDAMYWYRQDPGQGLRLIYYSQIVNDFQKGDIAEGYSVSREKKESFPLTVTSAQKNPTAFYLCASSMHPRTEYGYTFGSGTRLTVV.

V gene TRBV3-1 (or the pseudogene TRBV3-2) combines with J gene TRBJ2-3; D possibly corresponds to TRBD2 (5 bases). CDR1 and CDR2 (germline): LGHDT, YNNKEL (reference sequence). The CDR3 runs 20 residues. V lost 0 bases to trimming and J lost 2 bases, with 24 bases between them. The CDR3 coding sequence is TGTGCCAGCAGCCAAGAAATCGTTTTAGGCGGGCGCCAGTACACAGATACGCAGTATTTT. Translated: CASSQEIVLGGRQYTDTQYF.

The V call is TRBV4-3, the J call TRBJ2-1, with 10 bases that match TRBD2. Unmatched junction bases numbered 8, after V lost 1 base and J lost 8 bases. This CDR3 contains 16 residues. CDR1 and CDR2 (germline): LGHNA, YSLEER. For the CDR3, the DNA is TGCGCCAGCAGCCAAGGATCTAGCGGGAGTTGGGATGAGCAGTTCTTC. Its protein product is CASSQGSSGSWDEQFF.

The chain combines TRBV6-5 with TRBJ2-7; no clear D. Germline loops: CDR1 MNHEY, CDR2 SVGAGI. The length of the CDR3 is 11 residues. The V end lost 4 bases, the J end lost 2 bases, and 3 bases lay between the germline ends. The CDR3, as DNA: TGTGCCAGCAGTTGGGCCTACGAGCAGTACTTC. Its translation is CASSWAYEQYF.

This chain links TRBV7-2 with TRBJ1-4; D gene ambiguous. V lost 1 base and J 8 bases, leaving 11 bases between the germline ends. Germline assignment: CDR1 SGHTA and CDR2 FQGNSA. This CDR3 spans 14 amino acids. As DNA, the CDR3 is TGTGCCAGCAGCTTAGACCCAGCCAGGGAAAAACTGTTTTTT. Protein product: CASSLDPAREKLFF.

This clone was seen only once. This sequence joins TRBV24-1 and TRBJ1-2, with 10 bases that match TRBD1. This CDR3 has 18 residues. V shed 2 bases and J 4 bases; nucleotides not matched to a gene: 12. Germline assignment: CDR1 KGHDR and CDR2 SFDVKD. The CDR3 sequence is CATSDSRWGQGLIYGYTF. In DNA form, the CDR3 reads TGTGCCACCAGTGATTCTCGATGGGGACAGGGGCTGATCTATGGCTACACCTTC.

Only a few counts were recorded for this clone. The chain joins TRBV11-3 to TRBJ2-2; D gene ambiguous. The germline V and J ends were trimmed by 3 bases and 2 bases, with 1 base remaining between them. This CDR3 is 12 amino acids long. Germline values: CDR1 SGHNT, CDR2 YENEEA. CDR3 amino acids: CASSFNTGELFF. The CDR3 coding sequence is TGTGCCAGCAGCTTTAACACCGGGGAGCTGTTTTTT.

V gene TRBV28 combines with J gene TRBJ2-5, with TRBD2 matching over 8 bases. V lost 6 bases to trimming and J lost 0 bases; unmatched junction nucleotides: 6. The CDR3 loop spans 15 amino acids. Germline V gives CDR1 MDHEN, CDR2 SYDVKM. The DNA for the CDR3 is TGTGCCAGCAGCCCGAGCGGGAGATACCAAGAGACCCAGTACTTC. Its translation: CASSPSGRYQETQYF.

The rearrangement joins TRBV19 to TRBJ1-6; possibly TRBD1 for D (6 bases). The length of the CDR3 is 17 residues. Trimming removed 5 bases at V and 8 bases at J, with 22 bases between. The germline V gene encodes CDR1 LNHDA and CDR2 SQIVND (reference sequence). As DNA, the CDR3 is TGTGCCAGTAGTGGCGGAACAGGGAACCCCGCGGATTCACCCCTCCACTTT. This codes for CASSGGTGNPADSPLHF.

This clone showed up just a few times. The chain combines TRBV4-1 with TRBJ2-7; D uncertain. This CDR3 has 13 residues. With 0 bases removed from V and 6 bases from J, the gap between germline ends came to 9 bases. Looked up from germline, CDR1 is MGHRA and CDR2 is YSYEKL. DNA of the CDR3: TGCGCCAGCAGCCAAGATAAGGAGACCGAGCAGTACTTC. This codes for CASSQDKETEQYF.

A word on this clone: This same CDR3 is encoded by further DNA sequences in the sample. The gene calls are TRBV19 and TRBJ2-5; the D gene is possibly TRBD1 (5 bases). The CDR3 length is 13 residues. CDR1 and CDR2 (germline): LNHDA, SQIVND (reference sequence). V was shortened by 6 bases and J by 2 bases, with 10 bases between the two germline ends. The CDR3, as DNA: TGTGCCAGTAGCCGACAGAGACAAGAGACCCAGTACTTC. Translation gives CASSRQRQETQYF.

This rearrangement joins TRBV9 to TRBJ2-3; D is unclear. In germline, CDR1 is SGDLS, CDR2 YYNGEE. Trimming removed 7 bases from V and 2 bases from J, with 11 bases in between. The CDR3 length is 13 residues. The CDR3 is CASYSSVTDTQYF. DNA for the CDR3: TGTGCCAGCTATTCGTCGGTCACAGATACGCAGTATTTT.

A few counts support this clone. This chain connects TRBV4-1 to TRBJ1-2; 9 bases line up with TRBD1. This CDR3 comprises 15 residues. With 0 bases clipped from V and 4 bases from J, the junction kept 3 bases outside the gene matches. Germline V gene lookup returns CDR1 MGHRA and CDR2 YSYEKL. The CDR3 DNA follows: TGCGCCAGCAGCCAAGATGGGGGACAGGGCTATGGCTACACCTTC. Residues: CASSQDGGQGYGYTF.

V is TRBV4-2 and J is TRBJ2-3; 8 bases align to TRBD2. CDR1 and CDR2 (germline): LGHNA, YNFKEQ. The CDR3 has 16 residues. With 4 bases clipped from V and 5 bases from J, the junction kept 11 bases outside the gene matches. The CDR3 loop reads CASSPSSGGRLDTQYF. The CDR3 DNA reads as TGTGCCAGCAGCCCTAGCTCTGGCGGGAGGTTAGATACGCAGTATTTT.

In this sample, this clone turned up a few times. V gene TRBV5-6 combines with J gene TRBJ1-2; 8 bases are shared with TRBD1. The CDR3 totals 17 residues. Unmatched junction bases numbered 19, after V lost 4 bases and J lost 8 bases. Germline-derived CDR1 and CDR2 are SGHDT and YYEEEE. CDR3 in DNA: TGTGCCAGCAGCCCCATGACCAGGACAGGGCGATTCGGGGGCTACACCTTC. It is translated as CASSPMTRTGRFGGYTF.

The chain recombines TRBV7-9 with TRBJ2-3; TRBD1 agrees at 10 bases. Germline CDR1 reads SEHNR; CDR2 reads FQNEAQ (reference sequence). This CDR3 has 16 residues. With V trimmed by 6 bases and J by 4 bases, 10 bases remained unmatched. The CDR3 nucleotides are TGTGCCAGCAGTGACGGGGACAGGGGAGACTCAGATACGCAGTATTTT. Its protein product is CASSDGDRGDSDTQYF.

V and J are TRBV5-8 and TRBJ2-3; the match to TRBD1 covers 10 bases. The CDR3 consists of 16 residues. Germline lookup yields CDR1 SGHTS and CDR2 YDEGEE. J gave up 3 bases and V 6 bases, and 10 bases lay outside the gene matches. CDR3 sequence: CASTSRDRGWTDTQYF. The CDR3 DNA is TGTGCCAGCACCTCCCGGGACAGGGGTTGGACAGATACGCAGTATTTT.